These 20 T cell receptor beta chains share one sample of origin, sequenced in a study of blood T cells in healthy people across ages. Alongside a J-beta primer mix, a sample-barcoded 5' primer served in a second PCR lasting 7 to 11 cycles. MiXCR, applied by TCRdb to the 5' RACE reads, yields one record per CDR3 protein. This sample yields about 1.4 million distinct CDR3 sequences, of which 59% are seen a single time; roughly 7% belongs to the top ten. Sample: blood. Every receptor here comes from a man aged 18-30 years in good health.

This clonotype was counted only a few times. This chain joins TRBV28 and TRBJ2-7; TRBD1 matches at 7 bases. The CDR3 runs to 14 residues. Trimming took 5 bases from V and 2 from J; bases not matched to a gene: 6. Germline V lookup: CDR1 MDHEN, CDR2 SYDVKM. CDR3 sequence reads: CASSTWTGAYEQYF. CDR3 DNA: TGTGCCAGCAGTACATGGACAGGAGCCTACGAGCAGTACTTC. The variable domain in full, with the rest retrieved from reference TRBV28 and TRBJ2-7, is DVKVTQSSRYLVKRTGEKVFLECVQDMDHENMFWYRQDPGLGLRLIYFSYDVKMKEKGDIPEGYSVSREKKERFSLILESASTNQTSMYLCASSTWTGAYEQYFGPGTRLTVT.

This chain uses TRBV12-3 or TRBV12-4 with TRBJ1-2, with D tentatively TRBD1 (6 bases). Trimming stripped 5 bases from V and 7 bases from J, with 20 bases between. This CDR3 region has 15 residues. In nucleotides, the CDR3 is TGTGCCAGCAGTGCAACAGGGTTGGCGGTGGGTGGCTACACCTTC. It codes for CASSATGLAVGGYTF.

The rearrangement links TRBV6-4 to TRBJ1-2; the D is unclear. CDR3 size: 14 residues. CDR1 is MRHNA and CDR2 is SNTAGT in the germline V gene. V was shortened by 8 bases and J by 7 bases, with 20 bases between the two germline ends. The CDR3 region has the DNA TGTGCCAGCCACAACGGGGATATACCGGGTGGCTACACCTTC. Translating it yields CASHNGDIPGGYTF.

J is TRBJ2-4 and V is TRBV20-1, with D unresolved. The germline CDR1 and CDR2 sequences are DFQATT and SNEGSKA (reference sequence). The length of the CDR3 is 14 residues. V was pared by 0 bases and J by 4 bases, with 10 bases between. The CDR3 bases are TGCAGTGCTAGAGATGGCAAACCTAAAAACATTCAGTACTTC. This gives the protein CSARDGKPKNIQYF.

With respect to this clonotype: One junction end disagrees with the germline gene, perhaps due to a read error. The V and J genes are TRBV5-1 and TRBJ2-5; the D gene is possibly TRBD1 (6 bases). From germline, CDR1 is SGHRS and CDR2 YFSETQ. The length of the CDR3 is 16 residues. The DNA of the CDR3 is TGCACCAGCAGCTTGGTAGCAGTGGGGGCCCAAGAGACCCAGTACTTC. Residues: CTSSLVAVGAQETQYF.

The V and J genes are TRBV7-2 and TRBJ2-7; unclear D gene. Germline loops: CDR1 SGHTA, CDR2 FQGNSA. V was trimmed by 1 base and J by 3 bases, leaving 13 bases between them. The CDR3 totals 15 residues. DNA of the CDR3: TGTGCCAGCAGCTTAGGACACGGATATCACTACGAGCAGTACTTC. It yields the protein CASSLGHGYHYEQYF.

The rearrangement uses TRBV11-2 and TRBJ1-2; D is uncertain. Between the trimmed V and J ends, which lost 5 bases and 7 bases, there was a span of 17 bases. CDR1 is SGHAT and CDR2 is FQNNGV in the germline V gene. The CDR3 covers 14 residues. CDR3 protein: CASSILQSASGYTF. The DNA for the CDR3 is TGTGCCAGCAGCATCTTACAGTCTGCCTCTGGCTACACCTTC.

The chain has TRBV5-1 and TRBJ2-7, with D uncertain. CDR3 size: 13 residues. The V gene lost 1 base and the J gene lost 7 bases, with 12 bases spanning the gap. The germline V gene encodes CDR1 SGHRS and CDR2 YFSETQ. In nucleotides, the CDR3 is TGCGCCAGCAGCTTGTGGGCAGACAATGAGCAGTACTTC. Its translation: CASSLWADNEQYF.

The rearrangement links TRBV4-3 to TRBJ2-1; no reliable D call. The DNA end favors TRBJ2-7, so the J call may be wrong. Germline assignment: CDR1 LGHNA and CDR2 YSLEER. This CDR3 spans 15 amino acids. The CDR3 DNA follows: TGCGCCAGCAGCCAAGACGCGGCGCTCCACAATGAGCAGTACTTC. As protein: CASSQDAALHNEQYF.

J is TRBJ2-3 and V is TRBV2; TRBD2 might be the D (6 bases). This CDR3 is 12 amino acids long. The V gene's germline CDR1 is SNHLY and CDR2 FYNNEI. The V end was cut by 10 bases, the J end by 5 bases, with 13 bases between. CDR3 amino acids: CAIPDGGDTQYF. Written as DNA, the CDR3 is TGTGCCATCCCGGACGGGGGAGATACGCAGTATTTT. Full variable domain (outside the CDR3, taken from reference TRBV2 and TRBJ2-3): EPEVTQTPSHQVTQMGQEVILRCVPISNHLYFYWYRQILGQKVEFLVSFYNNEISEKSEIFDDQFSVERPDGSNFTLKIRSTKLEDSAMYFCAIPDGGDTQYFGPGTRLTVL.

The rearrangement links TRBV29-1 to TRBJ2-1; D unclear. Looked up from germline, CDR1 is SQVTM and CDR2 is ANQGSEA. The CDR3 sequence is 8 residues long. The CDR3 coding sequence is TGCAGTGACAATGAGCAGTTCTTC. Its protein product is CSDNEQFF.

The chain carries TRBV12-5 and TRBJ2-1, with no clear D. Trimming cost V 2 bases and J 2 bases, with 4 bases left between them. The V gene's germline CDR1 is LGHNT and CDR2 FRNRAP. The CDR3 sequence is 13 residues long. CDR3: CASGLTAYNEQFF. CDR3 sequence (DNA): TGTGCTAGTGGTTTGACAGCCTACAATGAGCAGTTCTTC.

The chain recombines TRBV6-4 with TRBJ2-1; TRBD2 matches 8 bases. In germline, CDR1 is MRHNA, CDR2 SNTAGT. Unmatched junction bases numbered 11, after V lost 5 bases and J lost 5 bases. CDR3 length: 16 residues. CDR3 sequence: CASSREGGLLDNEQFF. The CDR3 region has the DNA TGTGCCAGCAGTCGGGAGGGCGGCCTATTAGACAATGAGCAGTTCTTC.

The rearrangement joins TRBV27 to TRBJ1-2; TRBD1 agrees at 7 bases. Germline CDR1 reads MNHEY; CDR2 reads SMNVEV (reference sequence). The V gene end was trimmed by 8 bases and the J gene end by 7 bases; junction bases not matched to a gene: 16. The CDR3 is 15 amino acids. DNA for the CDR3: TGTGCCAGCGGCCCCTACCTTAAAGGGGGCATTGGCTACACCTTC. It yields the protein CASGPYLKGGIGYTF.

This clonotype was observed a few times. This rearrangement joins TRBV10-3 to TRBJ2-7; D call uncertain. This CDR3 has 14 amino acids. Trimming removed 8 bases at V and 2 bases at J, with 16 bases between. CDR1 and CDR2 (germline): ENHRY, SYGVKD. The CDR3 spells CAISPGSQTYEQYF. The CDR3 coding sequence is TGTGCCATCTCCCCGGGTTCCCAGACCTACGAGCAGTACTTC.

The rearrangement uses TRBV6-1 and TRBJ1-2; no firm D call. Deletions cut 6 bases from V and 3 bases from J, with 8 bases between. This CDR3 is 12 amino acids long. Germline CDR1 is MNHNS and CDR2 is SASEGT. CDR3 protein: CASRRRDYGYTF. The CDR3 region has the DNA TGTGCCAGCAGGAGACGCGACTATGGCTACACCTTC.

The J gene is TRBJ2-1, the V gene TRBV7-9; D gene uncertain. The CDR3 is made up of 10 amino acids. Germline loops: CDR1 SEHNR, CDR2 FQNEAQ (reference sequence). Trimming took off 10 bases at V and 7 bases at J, with 8 bases between the two ends. CDR3 coding DNA: TGTGCCACCTGGGTGAATGAGCAGTTCTTC. Amino acids: CATWVNEQFF. Full variable domain (remainder filled in from reference TRBV7-9 and TRBJ2-1): DTGVSQNPRHKITKRGQNVTFRCDPISEHNRLYWYRQTLGQGPEFLTYFQNEAQLEKSRLLSDRFSAERPKGSFSTLEIQRTEQGDSAMYLCATWVNEQFFGPGTRLTVL.

The rearrangement joins TRBV7-2 to TRBJ1-6; 7 bases match TRBD1. J gave up 7 bases and V 8 bases, and 11 bases lay outside the gene matches. Germline loops: CDR1 SGHTA, CDR2 FQGNSA. The CDR3 consists of 15 residues. CDR3 sequence (DNA): TGTGCCAGCGGCCCCCCTGGGACAGCCAATTCACCCCTCCACTTT. As protein: CASGPPGTANSPLHF.

The chain recombines TRBV4-2 with TRBJ1-4; D not resolved. The CDR3 runs 14 residues. V was clipped by 1 base and J by 7 bases, with 10 bases between them. The V gene's germline CDR1 is LGHNA and CDR2 YNFKEQ. The CDR3 sequence: CASSQVGGIEKLFF. CDR3 coding DNA: TGTGCCAGCAGCCAAGTAGGAGGAATTGAAAAACTGTTTTTT.

This chain uses TRBV20-1 with TRBJ2-3, with 14 bases matching TRBD2. The CDR3 spans 15 residues. With 6 bases clipped from V and 4 bases from J, the junction kept 6 bases outside the gene matches. Germline CDR1 and CDR2: DFQATT and SNEGSKA (reference sequence). CDR3 coding DNA: TGCAGTGCAGGGACTAGCGGGAGTCGGGCAGATACGCAGTATTTT. As protein: CSAGTSGSRADTQYF.